This TCR beta chain was captured by sequencing in a study of T-cell memory formation after mild COVID-19. Study summary: Largely donor-specific TCR clusters were found. Findings and caveats of the study: Confirmation of SARS-CoV-2 specificity was lacking for second-wave clones peaking day 37. Pre-infection memory contained some responding clones, which suggested that cross-reactive memory had joined.

Amplification by 5'RACE using constant-segment primers produced TCR alpha and TCR beta cDNA libraries that carried sample barcodes and UMIs. From the 5' RACE reads, TCRdb called clonotypes with MiXCR, one entry per CDR3 protein. Of 550,000 to 700,000 distinct CDR3 sequences listed, roughly 17% are singletons. This CDR3 has 17 amino acids. V dropped 5 bases and J dropped 5; count of bases not matched to a gene: 15. This clonotype was seen more than once but under ten times. Its cognate antigen is unknown. The chain is built from TRBV12-3 or TRBV12-4 and TRBJ2-5; 9 nucleotides line up with TRBD2. The sequencing input was PBMCs or a T cell subset sorted from them (not recorded which). The sequence was obtained from an adult woman who had mild COVID-19 (a few samples of this study predate the infection). Cell type and time point are not known. The CDR3 region is CASSGDGGRAPRETQYF. The CDR3 region has the DNA TGTGCCAGCAGTGGGGACGGCGGGAGGGCCCCCCGGGAGACCCAGTACTTC.